This T cell receptor beta chain was recorded in a study of identical twins. The study, taken as a whole, reports: Less excess twin sharing appeared in beta out-of-frame sequences. Not following the same donors, the study drew its conclusions from cross-sectional statistical analysis.

TCRdb independently ran MiXCR on the 5' RACE reads; one entry per CDR3 protein. The table has 1,800,000 or so distinct CDR3 sequences, about 32% seen once. Healthy Caucasians alone served as donors. Per the germline V gene, CDR1 is DFQATT and CDR2 is SNEGSKA (reference sequence). The CDR3 consists of 16 residues. With regard to this clonotype: The target antigen is unknown. One end of the junction varies from germline; a read error may be responsible.

Sample: cord blood. The sequence was obtained from a newborn girl in good health. V and J are TRBV20-1 and TRBJ2-6, with D possibly TRBD1 on 6 matching bases. The CDR3 DNA follows: TGCAGTGCTAGACGGACAGAAAACTCTGGGACCAACGTCCTGACTTTC. Protein product: CSARRTENSGTNVLTF.